These T cell receptor beta chains were read from a single sample in a study of T cell responses to AZD1222 COVID-19 vaccine. Using immunoSEQ multiplex PCR, the repertoire was profiled, and TCRdb retains in-frame clones only, with some absent. The sample gives tens of thousands of clones, 85% to 90% of which show up once; 9.3% is in the top ten. The sequencing here drew on peripheral blood, taken 28 days after the second AZD1222 dose. The receptors here all came from an adult who received the AZD1222 COVID-19 vaccine. CDR3s include the opening cysteine and the closing phenylalanine or tryptophan. The D gene is left open where the match is weak. Rows may omit the clone size; those that give it use once, few, many or a size class.

cdr3_nt: TGCGCCAGCAGCCAAGATCAATGGAACGAGCAGTACTTC
cdr3_aa: CASSQDQWNEQYF
v_call: TRBV4-1
j_call: TRBJ2-7
d_call: NA
clone_size: NA

cdr3_nt: TGTGCCAGCAGCCAAGGTACAAAGACTCTTGGCTACACCTTC
cdr3_aa: CASSQGTKTLGYTF
v_call: TRBV3-1/TRBV3-2
j_call: TRBJ1-2
d_call: NA
clone_size: NA

cdr3_nt: TGTGCCACCAGCACTCGAATTGAGAGTTCACCCCTCCACTTT
cdr3_aa: CATSTRIESSPLHF
v_call: TRBV15
j_call: TRBJ1-6
d_call: NA
clone_size: NA

cdr3_nt: TGTGCCAGCAGCTTAATGGCAGCCCAGGATGAGCAGTTCTTC
cdr3_aa: CASSLMAAQDEQFF
v_call: TRBV7-3
j_call: TRBJ2-1
d_call: NA
clone_size: few

cdr3_nt: TGTGCCAGCTCCTCGAGGGACGGCAGCACAGATACGCAGTATTTT
cdr3_aa: CASSSRDGSTDTQYF
v_call: TRBV18
j_call: TRBJ2-3
d_call: NA
clone_size: NA

cdr3_nt: TGTGCCAGCACCCCCAACTCAAGGTACTATGGCTACACCTTC
cdr3_aa: CASTPNSRYYGYTF
v_call: TRBV6-5
j_call: TRBJ1-2
d_call: NA
clone_size: NA

cdr3_nt: TGTGCCAGCTCACCCTCGTTGGATGGCTACACCTTC
cdr3_aa: CASSPSLDGYTF
v_call: TRBV18
j_call: TRBJ1-2
d_call: NA
clone_size: NA

cdr3_nt: TGTGCCAGCAGCGGGCGTCCAGATACGCAGTATTTT
cdr3_aa: CASSGRPDTQYF
v_call: TRBV7-2
j_call: TRBJ2-3
d_call: NA
clone_size: NA

cdr3_nt: TGTGCCAGCAGGTTCTCGGGACAGAACACTGAAGCTTTCTTT
cdr3_aa: CASRFSGQNTEAFF
v_call: TRBV28
j_call: TRBJ1-1
d_call: NA
clone_size: NA

cdr3_nt: TGTGCCAGCAGCCCGCGGGGGGCGCTTGGCTACACCTTC
cdr3_aa: CASSPRGALGYTF
v_call: TRBV5-8
j_call: TRBJ1-2
d_call: NA
clone_size: NA

cdr3_nt: TGCGCCAGCAGCTTGGTCCCGACAGTGTCCCCGGATACGCAGTATTTT
cdr3_aa: CASSLVPTVSPDTQYF
v_call: TRBV5-1
j_call: TRBJ2-3
d_call: NA
clone_size: NA

cdr3_nt: TGTGCCAGCAGCTTACGACTAGCGGGGAGCGAGCAGTACTTC
cdr3_aa: CASSLRLAGSEQYF
v_call: TRBV11-2
j_call: TRBJ2-7
d_call: TRBD2
clone_size: NA

cdr3_nt: TGTGCCAGCACTCCGGGGGGGGCGCACCAAGAGACCCAGTACTTC
cdr3_aa: CASTPGGAHQETQYF
v_call: TRBV11-3
j_call: TRBJ2-5
d_call: TRBD2
clone_size: NA

cdr3_nt: TGTGCCTGGAGTATCCGGCCTAACACTGAAGCTTTCTTT
cdr3_aa: CAWSIRPNTEAFF
v_call: TRBV30
j_call: TRBJ1-1
d_call: NA
clone_size: few

cdr3_nt: TGTGCCAGCAGTGAAGCTCTGTGGGGAAGCACAGATACGCAGTATTTT
cdr3_aa: CASSEALWGSTDTQYF
v_call: TRBV6-1
j_call: TRBJ2-3
d_call: NA
clone_size: NA

cdr3_nt: TGTGCCAGCAGCTTTTACCACCGAAACTACGAGCAGTACTTC
cdr3_aa: CASSFYHRNYEQYF
v_call: TRBV5-4
j_call: TRBJ2-7
d_call: NA
clone_size: NA

cdr3_nt: TGTGCCAGCAGCCGAACGATGGCTAACTATGGCTACACCTTC
cdr3_aa: CASSRTMANYGYTF
v_call: TRBV5-6
j_call: TRBJ1-2
d_call: NA
clone_size: NA

cdr3_nt: TGCGCCAGCAGCCAAGAGACGGGAATGGAAGAGAACACTGAAGCTTTCTTT
cdr3_aa: CASSQETGMEENTEAFF
v_call: TRBV4-3
j_call: TRBJ1-1
d_call: NA
clone_size: NA

cdr3_nt: TGTGCCACCAGCAGAGATGGGACAGCAAACACCGGGGAGCTGTTTTTT
cdr3_aa: CATSRDGTANTGELFF
v_call: TRBV15
j_call: TRBJ2-2
d_call: TRBD1
clone_size: NA

cdr3_nt: TGTGCCAGCAGCGCCAGGTTTATGAACACTGAAGCTTTCTTT
cdr3_aa: CASSARFMNTEAFF
v_call: TRBV9
j_call: TRBJ1-1
d_call: NA
clone_size: NA

cdr3_nt: TGCGCCAGCAGCCTGGGACAGGCTAGGGATGAGCAGTTCTTC
cdr3_aa: CASSLGQARDEQFF
v_call: TRBV5-1
j_call: TRBJ2-1
d_call: TRBD1
clone_size: NA

cdr3_nt: TGTGCCAGCAGTTACTCAGGAGGGGTGAGCACCGGGGAGCTGTTTTTT
cdr3_aa: CASSYSGGVSTGELFF
v_call: TRBV6-2/TRBV6-3
j_call: TRBJ2-2
d_call: NA
clone_size: NA